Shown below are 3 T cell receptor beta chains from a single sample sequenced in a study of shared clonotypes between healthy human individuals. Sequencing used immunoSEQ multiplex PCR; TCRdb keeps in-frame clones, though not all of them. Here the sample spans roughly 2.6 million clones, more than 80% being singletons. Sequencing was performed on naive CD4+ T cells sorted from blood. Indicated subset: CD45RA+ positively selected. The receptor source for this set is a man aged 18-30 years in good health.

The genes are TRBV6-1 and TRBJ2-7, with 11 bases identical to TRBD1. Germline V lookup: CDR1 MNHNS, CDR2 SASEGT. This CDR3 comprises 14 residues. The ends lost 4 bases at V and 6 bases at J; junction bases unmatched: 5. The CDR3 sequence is CASSVGQGATEQYF. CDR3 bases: TGTGCCAGCAGTGTAGGACAGGGGGCCACCGAGCAGTACTTC.

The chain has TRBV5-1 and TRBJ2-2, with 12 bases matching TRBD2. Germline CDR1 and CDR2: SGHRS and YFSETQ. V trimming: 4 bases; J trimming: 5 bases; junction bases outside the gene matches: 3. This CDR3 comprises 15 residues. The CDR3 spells CASSLTSGGTGELFF. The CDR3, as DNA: TGCGCCAGCAGCCTTACTAGCGGGGGGACCGGGGAGCTGTTTTTT.

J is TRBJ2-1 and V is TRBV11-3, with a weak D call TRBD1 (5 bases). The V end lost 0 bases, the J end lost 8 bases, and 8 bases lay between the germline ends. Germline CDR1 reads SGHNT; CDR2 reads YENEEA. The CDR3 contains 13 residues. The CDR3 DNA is TGTGCCAGCAGCTTAGACAAGGGGTATGAGCAGTTCTTC. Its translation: CASSLDKGYEQFF.